This TCR beta chain was captured in a study of response to subunit inactivated influenza vaccine. From the RT-PCR reads, TCRdb called clonotypes with MiXCR, one entry per CDR3 protein. The sample records about 540,000 distinct CDR3 sequences, roughly 25% being singletons. The germline CDR1 and CDR2 sequences are SGHAT and FQNNGV. V lost 7 bases, J lost 3 bases, and 13 bases lay in between. The CDR3 length is 14 residues. This clonotype was seen a handful of times. Separately, the same data were catalogued under a study of T cells expressing NK-cell markers. That investigation notes: What made the TCR beta cDNA was 5'RACE template switching with UMIs. Obtained from sorted CD3+CD56+NKG2C+, CD3+CD56+NKG2C- and CD3+CD56-NKG2C+ T cells were the TCR beta repertoires. In the group of eight sequenced donors, seven were HCMV-seropositive and one was seronegative. In several experiments, sorting was confined to alpha-beta TCR T cells through use of an anti-gamma-delta TCR antibody. One observes that, in several donors, these clonotypes were also the leading ones within the CD3+CD56-NKG2C+ fraction.

The chain has TRBV11-2 and TRBJ2-1, with D perhaps given as TRBD1 or TRBD2 (5 bases each). The sequence derives from a man aged 45-65 years who received an inactivated influenza vaccine. The sample in question was CD4+ T cells sorted from PBMCs, obtained roughly 12 days after vaccination. CDR3 sequence: CASMGDASYNEQFF. The CDR3 DNA is TGTGCCAGCATGGGGGACGCAAGCTACAATGAGCAGTTCTTC.